The clone carrying this T cell receptor (beta chain) has a count of ten or more. Its matching antigen is unknown. This sample stems from a study of metastatic and nonmetastatic thyroid tumors. Treatment of any kind had been given to no patient before thyroid surgery. TCRdb re-called the PCR reads via MiXCR. In the table there are more than 10,000 clones, under 30% of which are singletons. V lost 5 bases, J lost 8 bases, and 16 bases lay in between. From germline, CDR1 is MDHEN and CDR2 SYDVKM. This CDR3 is built from 14 residues. Findings and limits, study-wide: Significantly higher TCR beta diversity was reportedly seen in malignant thyroid tumors than benign nodules, in blood and tumor.

The rearrangement uses TRBV28 and TRBJ2-4; tentative D call: TRBD1 (6 bases). Source material: tumor tissue. This sequence was found in a female donor with papillary thyroid cancer or a benign thyroid nodule (not recorded which). Some clones in this sample may be carry-over from other donors' samples. CDR3 protein: CASSPDSGEDIQYF. CDR3 DNA sequence: TGTGCCAGCAGTCCGGACAGTGGAGAGGACATTCAGTACTTC.